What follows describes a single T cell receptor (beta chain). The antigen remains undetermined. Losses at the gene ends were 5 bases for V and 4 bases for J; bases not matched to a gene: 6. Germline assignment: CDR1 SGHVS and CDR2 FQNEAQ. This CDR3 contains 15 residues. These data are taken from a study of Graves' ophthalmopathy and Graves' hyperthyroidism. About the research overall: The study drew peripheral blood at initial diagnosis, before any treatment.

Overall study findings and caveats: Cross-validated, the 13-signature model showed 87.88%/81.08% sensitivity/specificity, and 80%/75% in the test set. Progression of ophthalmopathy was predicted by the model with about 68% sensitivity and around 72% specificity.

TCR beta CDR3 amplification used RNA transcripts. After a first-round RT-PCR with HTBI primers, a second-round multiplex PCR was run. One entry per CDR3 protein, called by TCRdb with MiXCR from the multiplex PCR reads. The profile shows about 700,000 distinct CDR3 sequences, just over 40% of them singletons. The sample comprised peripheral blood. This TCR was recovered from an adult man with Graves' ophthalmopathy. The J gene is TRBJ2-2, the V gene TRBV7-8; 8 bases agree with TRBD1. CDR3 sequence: CASSLTGVPTGELFF. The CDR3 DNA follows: TGTGCCAGCAGCCTGACAGGGGTTCCCACCGGGGAGCTGTTTTTT. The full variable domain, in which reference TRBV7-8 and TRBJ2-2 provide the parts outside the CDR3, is GAGVSQSPRYKVAKRGQDVALRCDPISGHVSLFWYQQALGQGPEFLTYFQNEAQLDKSGLPSDRFFAERPEGSVSTLKIQRTQQEDSAVYLCASSLTGVPTGELFFGEGSRLTVL.